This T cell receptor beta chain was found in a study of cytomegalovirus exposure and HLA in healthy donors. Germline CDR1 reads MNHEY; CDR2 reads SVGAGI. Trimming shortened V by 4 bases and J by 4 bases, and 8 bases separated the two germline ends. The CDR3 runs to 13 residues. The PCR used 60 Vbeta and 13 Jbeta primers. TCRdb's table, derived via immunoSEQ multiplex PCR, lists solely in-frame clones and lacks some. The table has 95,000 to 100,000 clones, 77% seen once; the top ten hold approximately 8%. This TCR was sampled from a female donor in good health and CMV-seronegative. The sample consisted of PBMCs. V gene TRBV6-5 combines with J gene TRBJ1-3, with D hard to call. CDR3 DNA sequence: TGTGCCAGCAGTTCGGGGAACGGAAACACCATATATTTT. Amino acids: CASSSGNGNTIYF.